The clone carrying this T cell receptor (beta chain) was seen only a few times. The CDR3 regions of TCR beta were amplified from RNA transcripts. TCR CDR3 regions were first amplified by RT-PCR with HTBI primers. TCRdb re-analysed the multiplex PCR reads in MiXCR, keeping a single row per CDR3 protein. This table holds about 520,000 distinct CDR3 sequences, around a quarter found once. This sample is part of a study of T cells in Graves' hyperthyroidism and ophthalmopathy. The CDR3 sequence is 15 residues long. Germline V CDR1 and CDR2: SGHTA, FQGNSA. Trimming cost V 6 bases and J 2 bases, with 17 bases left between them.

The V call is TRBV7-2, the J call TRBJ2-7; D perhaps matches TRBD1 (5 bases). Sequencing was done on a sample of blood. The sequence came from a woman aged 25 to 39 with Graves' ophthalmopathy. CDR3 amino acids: CASSPYGPGPYEQYF. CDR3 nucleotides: TGTGCCAGCAGTCCCTACGGTCCAGGGCCCTACGAGCAGTACTTC.